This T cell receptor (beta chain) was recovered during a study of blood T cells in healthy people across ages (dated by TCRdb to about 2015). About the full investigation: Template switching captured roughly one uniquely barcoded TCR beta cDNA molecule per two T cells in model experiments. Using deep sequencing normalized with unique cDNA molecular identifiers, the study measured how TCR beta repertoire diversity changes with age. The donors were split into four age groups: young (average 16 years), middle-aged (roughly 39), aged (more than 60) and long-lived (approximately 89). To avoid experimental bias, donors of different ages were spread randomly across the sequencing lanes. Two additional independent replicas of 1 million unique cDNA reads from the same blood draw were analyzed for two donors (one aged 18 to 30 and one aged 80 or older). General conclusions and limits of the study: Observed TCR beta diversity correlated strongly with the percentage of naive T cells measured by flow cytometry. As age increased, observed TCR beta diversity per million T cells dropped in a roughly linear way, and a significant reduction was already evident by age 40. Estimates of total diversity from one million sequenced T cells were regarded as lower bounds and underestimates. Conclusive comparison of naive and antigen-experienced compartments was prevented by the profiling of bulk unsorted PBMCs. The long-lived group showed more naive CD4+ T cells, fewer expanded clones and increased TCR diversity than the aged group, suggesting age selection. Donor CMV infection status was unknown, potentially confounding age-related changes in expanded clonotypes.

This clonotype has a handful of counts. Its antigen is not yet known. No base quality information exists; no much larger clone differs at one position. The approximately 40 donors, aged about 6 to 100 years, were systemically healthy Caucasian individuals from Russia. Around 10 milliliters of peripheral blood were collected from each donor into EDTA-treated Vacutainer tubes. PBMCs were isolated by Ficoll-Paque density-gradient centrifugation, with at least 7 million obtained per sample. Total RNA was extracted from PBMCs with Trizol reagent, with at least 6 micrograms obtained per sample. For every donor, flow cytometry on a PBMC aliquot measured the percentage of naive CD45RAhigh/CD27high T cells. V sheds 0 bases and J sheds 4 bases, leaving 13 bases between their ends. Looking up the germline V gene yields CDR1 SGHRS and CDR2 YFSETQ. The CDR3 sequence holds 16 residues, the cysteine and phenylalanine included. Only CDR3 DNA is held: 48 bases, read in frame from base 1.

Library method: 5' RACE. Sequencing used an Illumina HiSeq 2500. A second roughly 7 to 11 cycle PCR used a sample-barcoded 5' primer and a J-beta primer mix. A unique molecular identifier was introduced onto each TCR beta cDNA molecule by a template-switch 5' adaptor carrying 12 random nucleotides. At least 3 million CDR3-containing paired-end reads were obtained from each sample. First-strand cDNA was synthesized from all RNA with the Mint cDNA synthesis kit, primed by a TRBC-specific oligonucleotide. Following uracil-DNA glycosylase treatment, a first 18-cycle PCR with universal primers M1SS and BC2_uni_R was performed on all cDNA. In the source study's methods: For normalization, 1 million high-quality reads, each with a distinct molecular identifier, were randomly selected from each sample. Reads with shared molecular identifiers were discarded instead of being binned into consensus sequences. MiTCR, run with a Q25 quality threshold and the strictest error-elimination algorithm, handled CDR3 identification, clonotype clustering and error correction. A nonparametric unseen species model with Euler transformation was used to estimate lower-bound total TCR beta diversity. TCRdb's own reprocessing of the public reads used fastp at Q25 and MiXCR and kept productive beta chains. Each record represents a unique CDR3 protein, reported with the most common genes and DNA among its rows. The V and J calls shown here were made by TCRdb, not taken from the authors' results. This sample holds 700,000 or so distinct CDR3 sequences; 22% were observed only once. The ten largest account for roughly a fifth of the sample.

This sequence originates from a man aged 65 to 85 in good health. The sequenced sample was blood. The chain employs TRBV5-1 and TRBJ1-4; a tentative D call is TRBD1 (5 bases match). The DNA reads TGCGCCAGCAGCTTGGATGCGCAGGGAAATAATGAAAAACTGTTTTTT. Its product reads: CASSLDAQGNNEKLFF.